A selection of T cell receptor beta chains follows, all from one sample in a study of T cells after posttransplantation cyclophosphamide. The assay was immunoSEQ multiplex PCR, and TCRdb's table has in-frame clones only and misses some. The repertoire shows roughly 4,000 clones, none seen only once; the top ten take 13%. The sample consisted of PBMCs, taken after allogeneic stem cell transplant with posttransplant cyclophosphamide. The source is a female patient between 18 and 30 years old who received an allogeneic stem cell transplant from an unrelated donor, was CMV-positive, and had acute GVHD only. A subset of T cells may come from the graft donor. The CDR3 runs from the conserved cysteine through the conserved F or W. A D gene is named only where the DNA matches it firmly. A clone size is listed for some rows: how often the clone was seen (once, few, many), or a class if it is expanded.

v_call	d_call	clone_size	j_call	cdr3_aa	cdr3_nt
TRBV7-6	TRBD2	many	TRBJ2-1	CASSPQGRGNEQFF	TGTGCCAGCAGCCCCCAAGGGCGGGGGAATGAGCAGTTCTTC
TRBV27	TRBD2	medium-sized	TRBJ2-1	CASTLGASGPSGSNEQFF	TGTGCCAGCACTCTTGGGGCTAGCGGGCCATCGGGGAGCAATGAGCAGTTCTTC
TRBV6-1	NA	many	TRBJ1-3	CASSELDIRYSGNTIYF	TGTGCCAGCAGTGAATTGGACATCCGCTACTCTGGAAACACCATATATTTT
TRBV7-3	NA	many	TRBJ2-2	CASSLFWTPNTGELFF	TGTGCCAGCAGCTTATTTTGGACACCGAACACCGGGGAGCTGTTTTTT
TRBV14	TRBD1	few	TRBJ2-7	CASSQERGQERYEQYF	TGTGCCAGCAGCCAAGAAAGGGGACAGGAGAGATACGAGCAGTACTTC
TRBV10-3	NA	many	TRBJ2-7	CAISEEGRQGVEQYF	TGTGCCATCAGTGAGGAAGGGAGGCAGGGGGTCGAGCAGTACTTC
TRBV4-2	NA	many	TRBJ1-5	CASSQDISDQPQHF	TGTGCCAGCAGCCAAGATATAAGCGATCAGCCCCAGCATTTT
TRBV5-4	NA	medium-sized	TRBJ1-1	CASSPTQGVKNTEAFF	TGTGCCAGCAGCCCCACCCAAGGAGTCAAGAACACTGAAGCTTTCTTT
TRBV27	NA	NA	TRBJ1-6	CASSLSTGSSYNSPLHF	TGTGCCAGCAGTCTTTCGACGGGGAGCTCCTATAATTCACCCCTCCACTTT
TRBV18	NA	many	TRBJ1-1	CASSPQGTEAFF	TGTGCCAGCTCTCCTCAGGGGACTGAAGCTTTCTTT
TRBV27	NA	medium-sized	TRBJ1-5	CASSLGAAASTPQHF	TGTGCCAGCAGTTTAGGGGCGGCAGCGTCAACGCCCCAGCATTTT
TRBV19	TRBD2	many	TRBJ2-7	CATQSYGTSPKKQYF	TGTGCCACCCAAAGCTATGGGACTAGCCCTAAGAAGCAGTACTTC
TRBV6-1	TRBD2	many	TRBJ2-7	CASSEHHREDEQYF	TGTGCCAGCAGTGAACATCATCGGGAGGACGAGCAGTACTTC
TRBV6-1	NA	many	TRBJ1-2	CASEQLANYGYTF	TGTGCCAGCGAACAGTTAGCTAACTATGGCTACACCTTC
TRBV28	NA	many	TRBJ1-2	CASKKPGRWDGYTF	TGTGCCAGCAAAAAGCCGGGGAGGTGGGATGGCTACACCTTC
TRBV15	NA	many	TRBJ2-7	CATSRDMASEEQYF	TGTGCCACCAGCAGAGATATGGCTAGCGAGGAGCAGTACTTC
TRBV30	NA	few	TRBJ1-2	CAWSAMRARGYTF	TGTGCCTGGAGTGCGATGAGGGCGAGAGGCTACACCTTC
TRBV7-3	NA	NA	TRBJ2-7	CASSAQAGSSYEQYF	TGTGCCAGCAGCGCCCAAGCAGGAAGCTCCTACGAGCAGTACTTC